This T cell receptor (beta chain) was observed in a study of beta chain features in type 1 diabetes. Study-level information: Healthy donors resembled patients in age, gender and cell yields.

Study outcomes and limitations: Whether TCRB rearrangement is influenced by HLA type was left unresolved in this analysis. PCR might favor shorter templates, but any such skew would affect patients and controls equally.

Expressed TCRB transcripts got sequenced, as all isolated RNA was reverse transcribed. Generated by immunoSEQ multiplex PCR, the TCRdb table keeps only in-frame clones and is missing some. The sample holds approximately 300,000 clones, 9.5% to 11% seen once. CDR1 and CDR2 (germline): GTSNPN, SVGIG (reference sequence). This CDR3 spans 13 amino acids. On this clone: Its specificity is unknown.

Based on CD45RO/CCR7/CD25/CD127/CD95/CD27, CD4+ regulatory, stem cell-like memory, naive and central memory cells were sorted. The sequencing sample was made of naive CD4+ T cells from blood. V usage is TRBV30 and J usage is TRBJ2-2; D is uncertain. This sequence originates from a woman younger than 45 in good health. CDR3 sequence reads: CSPPIPSTGELFF. DNA for the CDR3: TGTTCCCCTCCCATCCCTAGTACCGGGGAGCTGTTTTTT.